Sequencing of this T cell receptor beta chain was carried out in a study of blood T cell repertoires in COVID-19. Whole-study context: Acute and convalescent COVID-19 specimens originated in the United States, Italy and Spain. The analysed material was cDNA or gDNA that came from T cells, B-cell-depleted T cells, or PBMCs.

Assay used: immunoSEQ multiplex PCR; TCRdb lists only in-frame clones, some missing. The repertoire holds some 42,000 clones, with around four fifths as singletons. Germline lookup yields CDR1 MDHEN and CDR2 SYDVKM. The V end was cut by 2 bases, the J end by 0 bases, with 12 bases between. The CDR3 has 16 amino acids. The V and J genes are TRBV28 and TRBJ2-3, with D maybe TRBD2 (6 bases). Sequenced sample: peripheral blood. This sequence was found in a man in his forties or fifties with active COVID-19. The CDR3 DNA reads TGTGCCAGCAGTTTAGCGGGACCGACTAGCACAGATACGCAGTATTTT. Translated: CASSLAGPTSTDTQYF.